Listed here is a single T cell receptor (beta chain). There is no known antigen for this receptor. Base quality data are lacking; no much larger clone is found one base away. RNA was extracted with the RNeasy kit and 0.5 to 1 ug was reverse transcribed using random hexamers. TCR beta CDR3 regions were amplified with the immunoSEQ multiplex PCR assay covering 54 Vbeta and 13 Jbeta segments. To correct PCR amplification bias, a synthetic template baseline was used for both primer optimization and computational correction. As for the original processing: Reads were annotated to V, D and J genes according to IMGT and were analyzed with immunoSEQ Analyzer, with only productive sequences retained. To calculate clonality, Shannon entropy was normalized by log2 of the number of productive unique sequences and then subtracted from one. For each patient and control, public and private clones were evaluated within the 100 most prevalent clones. Clones were defined as Susac-specific if absent from the healthy and MS cohorts, from over a thousand published viral clones and from other ImmuneACCESS disease sequences. TCRdb reprocessed the public reads (quality trimming at Q25 with fastp, clone calling with MiXCR) and kept in-frame beta chains. Each entry merges the rows of one CDR3 protein and shows their most common DNA and genes. These V and J calls are TCRdb output, not the study's own analysis. Within this sample are some 130,000 distinct CDR3 sequences, with 90% to 95% of them counted one time only. Of the sample, roughly 0.11% is held by the ten largest clones.

The sample is drawn from a study of CD8 T cells in Susac syndrome (dated by TCRdb to the late 2010s). General notes on the study: The study used repertoire sequencing to test whether antigen drove CD8+ T cell activation and differentiation in Susac syndrome.

Based on the germline V gene, the CDR1 and CDR2 sequences are KGHSH and LQKENI. From the cysteine up to the phenylalanine, the CDR3 has a length of 15 residues. This entry keeps only the CDR3 DNA: 45 bases, framed from base 1. From V the trimming removes 0 bases and from J it removes 3 bases, while the gene matches leave 1 base of the junction unaccounted for. Peripheral blood CD8+ and CD4+ T cells from healthy donors, Susac syndrome patients and multiple sclerosis patients were profiled using high-throughput TCR beta sequencing. The healthy donors served as controls matched for age and sex. Bulk CD8+ and CD4+ T cells were purified magnetically by negative isolation, whereas CD8+ TEMRA cells were enriched by FACS. Blood was collected in EDTA tubes and processed within 24 hours, with PBMCs isolated through density gradient centrifugation. PBMCs intended for TCR sequencing were cryopreserved in liquid nitrogen and were subsequently thawed in a 37 degrees C water bath. The sorted or isolated CD4+, CD8+ and CD8+ TEMRA cells reached a purity of at least 90%.

Results the study describes overall, beyond this receptor: The number of individuals in the TCR sequencing and HLA analysis was recognized as being relatively small.

Recombination linked TRBV18 to TRBJ2-3, with 9 junctional bases fitting TRBD2. The source of this sequence is a human donor in good health. Sequenced input: CD4+ T cells from PBMCs. The DNA reads TGTGCCAGCTCACCACCGGGACTAGCAACAGATACGCAGTATTTT. It is translated as CASSPPGLATDTQYF.